This T cell receptor beta chain derives from a study of CD8 T cells in Susac syndrome (dated by TCRdb to 2018 to 2020). For the study in its entirety: Among the Susac syndrome patients who were sequenced, clinically active disease was present in six and clinical remission was observed in eight or nine. At blood withdrawal, Susac syndrome patients were therapy-naive, treated with corticosteroids (with IVIg additionally given to some), or treated with IVIg alone. The study used repertoire sequencing to test whether antigen drove CD8+ T cell activation and differentiation in Susac syndrome. CD8+ T cell repertoire clonality was compared between about a dozen healthy donors, approximately 14 Susac syndrome patients and 15 multiple sclerosis patients.

Results the study describes overall, beyond this receptor: Approximately 15 Susac-specific public clones were identified in the total CD8+ repertoire, and four or five Susac-specific public clones were identified in the CD8+ TEMRA repertoire. Clonal expansion was seen in Susac syndrome CD8+ repertoires, peaking in CD8+ TEMRA cells and being greater in clinically active patients than in remitting ones. The number of individuals in the TCR sequencing and HLA analysis was recognized as being relatively small.

RNA was extracted using the RNeasy kit, and about 0.45 to 1 microgram was reverse transcribed with random hexamers. The immunoSEQ multiplex PCR assay, which covers 54 Vbeta and 13 Jbeta segments, was used to amplify TCR beta CDR3 regions. PCR amplification bias was corrected by using a synthetic template baseline for primer optimization and computational correction. Turning to the authors' computational methods: Reads were assigned to V, D and J genes according to IMGT and analyzed in immunoSEQ Analyzer, with only productive sequences retained. To calculate clonality, Shannon entropy was normalized by log2 of the number of productive unique sequences and then subtracted from one. For each patient and control, public and private clones were evaluated within the 100 most prevalent clones. Susac-specific clones were defined as absent from healthy and MS cohorts, around 980 published viral clones and other ImmuneACCESS disease sequences. The public reads were quality trimmed at Q25 with fastp and then assembled into clones with MiXCR by TCRdb, keeping productive beta chains. Each entry is one CDR3 protein sequence, shown with its most common DNA and genes. TCRdb, not the original authors, processed these V and J calls. The sample includes fewer than 85,000 distinct CDR3 sequences, with 95% observed a single time. In total, the top ten clones hold approximately 0.48% of the sample.

Spanning cysteine to phenylalanine, the CDR3 consists of 18 amino acids. The read is trimmed to its CDR3 DNA, 54 bases read in frame from base 1. CDR1 and CDR2 are drawn from the germline V gene: SGDLS, YYNGEE. The V end loses 0 bases and the J end loses 5 bases, and a stretch of 21 bases separates them. With regard to this clonotype: This receptor's antigen is unknown. Nothing much larger sits one base from this clone, and base qualities are not available.

Peripheral blood CD8+ and CD4+ T cells from healthy donors, Susac syndrome patients and multiple sclerosis patients were profiled by high-throughput TCR beta sequencing. Recently defined diagnostic criteria for definite or probable disease were met by the Susac syndrome patients. Bulk CD8+ and CD4+ T cells were purified magnetically by negative isolation, whereas CD8+ TEMRA cells were enriched by FACS. Blood was drawn into EDTA tubes, processed within 24 hours, and PBMCs were isolated by density gradient centrifugation. PBMCs intended for TCR sequencing were cryopreserved in liquid nitrogen and thawed later in a water bath at 37 degrees C. A purity of at least 90% was achieved for sorted or isolated CD4+, CD8+ and CD8+ TEMRA cells.

Sample: CD8+ T cells from PBMCs. This TCR came from a human donor with Susac syndrome. In this chain, TRBV9 is recombined with TRBJ2-1; the D gene lacks a confident call. CDR3 protein: CASSVAPPRVGSDNEQFF. The DNA is TGTGCCAGCAGCGTAGCCCCCCCCCGGGTGGGGTCCGACAATGAGCAGTTCTTC.